The present T cell receptor (beta chain) was sequenced within a study of T cell clusters in autoimmune cytopenias (dated by TCRdb to about 2019). With respect to the entire study: Among healthy donor controls, the mean age was roughly 56 years, the median age was 59 years, and 22 of 43 were female. The study was designed to test whether a disease-specific immune repertoire signature usable as a blood-based biomarker is carried by autoimmune cytopenia patients. Controls were about 24 age-matched healthy donors for primary cytopenia and approximately 15 age-matched CLL patients for secondary cytopenia. TRB sequencing reached a median depth of approximately 50,000 reads per sample and yielded a median of about 2,200 distinct TRB clonotypes per sample. In autoimmune cytopenia patients, peripheral blood TRB and IGH repertoires were sequenced during active disease and over treatment follow-up, together with healthy, CLL and autoimmune hepatitis controls. Autoimmune hepatitis repertoires were compared with those of about two dozen age- and sex-matched healthy donors. Overall results and qualifications from the work: The TRB repertoire shifts, including less even repertoires in secondary cytopenia and CLL, mostly reflected lymphoma bias and not autoimmunity. A lack of physiological T cell clusters in primary autoimmune cytopenia patients was suggested by GLIPH, as 51 clusters were found to be exclusive to healthy donors versus some 18 exclusive to patients. The cluster-lack signature was not observed for secondary cytopenia versus CLL, as the signature was apparently masked by the dominant lymphoma-associated repertoire. Healthy donors showed almost three-fold more exclusive TRB clusters than active autoimmune hepatitis patients, consistent with an autoimmunity-wide signature. The T cell clusters were defined only in silico, and the functional role of the clusters still needed to be validated experimentally.

TRB rearrangements were amplified by multiplex PCR following a touch-down protocol, with the TRB-A and TRB-B primer pools mixed in one tube. Two consecutive PCR reactions with Phusion HS II polymerase added Illumina adapters and sample indices to the amplicons. The amplicons were purified from gel with the NucleoSpin Gel and PCR Clean-up kit, after which the amplicons were quantified by Qubit and checked for quality on an Agilent 2100 Bioanalyzer. Libraries were sequenced on an Illumina MiSeq using 600-cycle, single-indexed, paired-end runs. In the paper's pipeline: MiXCR version 2.1.12 with the default MiXCR reference library was used to align and assemble TRB reads. A clone was defined by each unique CDR3 nucleotide sequence, and analysis was restricted to productive sequences with at least two reads. To assess repertoire diversity, an R script computed alpha-parameterized diversity profiles (alpha 0 to 5), which included the Shannon (alpha 1) and Simpson (alpha 2) indices. Combinatorial TRB VJ usage was computed with the tcR package and compared between cohorts by principal component analysis with ade4. TCRbeta CDR3s were clustered with GLIPH on cohort pairs matched by age and read depth, and cluster frequencies were compared by Wilcoxon test. TCRdb reprocessed the reads into one record per CDR3 protein sequence, lacking DNA. These V and J calls derive from TCRdb rather than the authors' analysis. The data table for this sample lists 7,000 or so distinct CDR3 sequences. The top ten clones comprise approximately 9.9% of the sample.

CDR1 and CDR2 are drawn from the germline V gene (reference sequence): LNHDA, SQIVND. Inclusive of the bounding cysteine and phenylalanine, the CDR3 is 16 residues long. DNA is not recorded here. For each sample, TRB amplification used around 260 ng of peripheral blood genomic DNA, equal to some 37,000 genome equivalents. By frequency, this clonotype is medium-sized (0.01 to 0.1%), with no count recorded. Its specific antigen is unknown. The same sample was also used in a study of T cell repertoires in aging, cancer and after chemotherapy. As that second study puts it: The donors fell into six age groups ranging from 30 or younger to 70 or older, and each group had at least three individuals. Control TCR repertoires from healthy donors were recorded across several months to years, and re-sampling revealed clear clonal overlap. Several million TCR reads were contained in the full dataset. Compared with age-matched healthy donors, untreated patients with hematological or solid cancers had significantly lower TCR diversity and higher clonality in blood. In healthy donors, the decline in TCR diversity with age was mainly explained by loss of richness, whereas in cancer patients loss of evenness was also found to contribute. In both cancer cohorts, median generation probability rose over the chemotherapy interval, which suggests that the repertoire was reconstituted through rebound thymic output. The authors noted that the repertoire data do not allow conclusions about immunological memory after chemotherapy. The study profiled peripheral blood TCR beta repertoires from healthy donors and cancer patients to examine immunoaging and T cell reconstitution after chemotherapy. Alongside 95 healthy donors serving as a reference group, the cohort included some 220 cancer patients, of whom roughly 91 had hematological cancers and 124 had solid cancers. Processing of the TRB sequences was carried out with MiXCR versions 2.12 and 3.0.5. The repertoire metrics were Shannon diversity, evenness, clonality (defined as one minus evenness), and alpha-parameterized diversity profiles covering alpha 0 to 5. The IGoR algorithm was used to compute generation probabilities of clones in paired pre- and post-chemotherapy samples.

The sequence derives from a human donor in good health. The rearranged chain carries TRBV19 and TRBJ2-1; as DNA is missing, the TRBD1 call by TCRdb cannot be tested. Sequencing was carried out using peripheral blood. The CDR3 amino acid sequence is: CASSMGTGGSYNEQFF. Where the CDR3 stops, the reference TRBV19 and TRBJ2-1 genes take over; the full variable domain is DGGITQSPKYLFRKEGQNVTLSCEQNLNHDAMYWYRQDPGQGLRLIYYSQIVNDFQKGDIAEGYSVSREKKESFPLTVTSAQKNPTAFYLCASSMGTGGSYNEQFFGPGTRLTVL.